Listed here is a single TCR beta chain. Its antigen remains undetermined. Per-base qualities were not stored, and no clone one base away is much larger. The sample comes from a study of radiotherapy plus CTLA-4 blockade in lung cancer (dated by TCRdb to 2016 to 2019). Concerning the study at large: Among enrolled patients, roughly 17% had an objective response and 31% reached disease control.

The library came from the immunoSEQ multiplex PCR assay. The source is immuneACCESS, and TCRdb retained only in-frame sequences with V and J called. Part of the clones is not carried over; for the studies checked, unresolved V genes explain less than half of this, and the remainder is unexplained. In this sample the table shows roughly 100,000 clones, 82% of which occur a single time. The ten largest clones add up to around 3% of the sample. Results and caveats for the whole study, not just this receptor: Increased serum interferon-beta after radiation, together with early dynamic changes in blood T cell clones, were reported to be the strongest predictors of response. After treatment with radiotherapy and ipilimumab, TCR clones that originated in tumors expanded in peripheral blood.

Focal radiation therapy combined with CTLA-4 blockade (ipilimumab) was tested in patients with chemo-refractory metastatic non-small-cell lung cancer. The receptor's source is a human donor with non-small cell lung cancer who had a partial response to radiotherapy plus ipilimumab. Sequencing used peripheral blood, obtained from a patient treated with radiotherapy plus ipilimumab.

The CDR3 protein sequence reads: CASSLVEGATNEKLFF. The DNA is TGTGCCAGCAGCTTAGTAGAGGGCGCGACTAATGAAAAACTGTTTTTT. This receptor chain uses TRBV7-9 and TRBJ1-4, with the D gene not confidently named. In the germline V gene (reference sequence), CDR1 corresponds to SEHNR and CDR2 to FQNEAQ. The V and J ends are trimmed by 1 base and 2 bases, leaving 11 bases between them. Reading from cysteine to phenylalanine, the CDR3 counts 16 amino acids. Left in the record is the CDR3 DNA by itself, 48 bases read in frame from the first base. With the rest looked up from the reference TRBV7-9 and TRBJ1-4 genes rather than sequenced, the full variable domain is DTGVSQNPRHKITKRGQNVTFRCDPISEHNRLYWYRQTLGQGPEFLTYFQNEAQLEKSRLLSDRFSAERPKGSFSTLEIQRTEQGDSAMYLCASSLVEGATNEKLFFGSGTQLSVL.